This T cell receptor (beta chain) derives from a study of cytomegalovirus exposure and HLA in healthy donors. Turning to this clone: Antigen: not known.

Donors counted as nominally healthy when sampled, yet unrecorded immune exposures were likely. V lost 2 bases and J lost 8, with 16 bases in between. Germline V gene sequence: CDR1 SNHLY, CDR2 FYNNEI. This CDR3 has 15 amino acids. Study-level findings and limits: Rare TCR sequences dominated, though some public TCRs recurred in many donors. Cytomegalovirus association was assigned to about 150 TCR beta chains. Sequencing likely generated an artifact that appeared as a cluster of highly shared sequence variants.

The primer mix had 60 Vbeta and 13 Jbeta primers. TCRdb's table, derived via immunoSEQ multiplex PCR, lists solely in-frame clones and lacks some. The data show fewer than 300,000 clones, 86% seen once. The sequenced material came from PBMCs. The receptor was derived from a man aged 40-49 years in good health and CMV-seropositive. This sequence joins TRBV2 and TRBJ2-1; a possible D gene is TRBD2 (7 bases). This CDR3 reads CASSEYAGAVYEQFF. For the CDR3, the DNA is TGTGCCAGCAGTGAATATGCGGGGGCCGTATATGAGCAGTTCTTC.